This T cell receptor (beta chain) is drawn from a study of T cells in Graves' hyperthyroidism and ophthalmopathy. Study-level results: Most thyroid clonotypes expanded above 0.001 were also detected in blood.

Regarding this clonotype: Antigen unknown.

Trimming removed 4 bases from V and 5 bases from J; junction bases left unmatched: 15. The CDR3 is 16 residues long. Looked up from germline, CDR1 is SGHRS and CDR2 is YFSETQ. TCR beta CDR3 regions were amplified from RNA. The study used the HTBI primer set for a first-round RT-PCR of the TCR CDR3. MiXCR, run by TCRdb on the multiplex PCR reads, gives a single entry per CDR3 protein. The table records around 520,000 distinct CDR3 sequences, about 15% of them present only once. The chain links TRBV5-1 to TRBJ2-7, with 7 nucleotides matching TRBD2. What was sequenced was blood. The receptor was derived from a woman under 30 with Graves' hyperthyroidism. The CDR3 spells CASSRSTSRRNDEQYF. In DNA form, the CDR3 reads TGCGCCAGCAGCAGATCGACTAGCAGGAGAAACGACGAGCAGTACTTC.